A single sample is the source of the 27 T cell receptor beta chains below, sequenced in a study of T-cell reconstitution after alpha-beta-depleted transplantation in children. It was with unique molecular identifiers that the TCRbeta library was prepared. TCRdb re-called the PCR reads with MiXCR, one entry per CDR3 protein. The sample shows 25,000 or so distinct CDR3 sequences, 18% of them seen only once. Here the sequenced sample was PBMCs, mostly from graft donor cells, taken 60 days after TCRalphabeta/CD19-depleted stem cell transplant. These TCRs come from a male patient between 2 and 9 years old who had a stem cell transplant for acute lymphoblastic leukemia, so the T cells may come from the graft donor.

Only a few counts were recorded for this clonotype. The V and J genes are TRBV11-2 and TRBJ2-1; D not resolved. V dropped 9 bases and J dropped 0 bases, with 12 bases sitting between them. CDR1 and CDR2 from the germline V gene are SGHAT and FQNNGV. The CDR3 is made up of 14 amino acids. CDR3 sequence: CASAVQSSYNEQFF. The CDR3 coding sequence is TGTGCCAGTGCGGTTCAGAGCTCCTACAATGAGCAGTTCTTC.

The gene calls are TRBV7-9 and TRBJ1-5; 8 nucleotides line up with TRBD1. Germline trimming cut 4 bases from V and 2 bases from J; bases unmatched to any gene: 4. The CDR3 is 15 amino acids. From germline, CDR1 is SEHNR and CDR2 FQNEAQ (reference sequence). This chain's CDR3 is CASSSGGGGNQPQHF. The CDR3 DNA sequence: TGTGCCAGCAGCTCAGGGGGCGGGGGCAATCAGCCCCAGCATTTT.

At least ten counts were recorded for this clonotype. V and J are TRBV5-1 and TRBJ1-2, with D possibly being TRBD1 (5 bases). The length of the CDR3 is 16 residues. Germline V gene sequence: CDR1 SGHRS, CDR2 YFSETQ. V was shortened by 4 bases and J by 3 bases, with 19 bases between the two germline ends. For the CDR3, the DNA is TGCGCCAGCAGCCCGGAGGTCCGGGGCTCTTACTATGGCTACACCTTC. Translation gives CASSPEVRGSYYGYTF.

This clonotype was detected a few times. The CDR3 is CSAEDRAAGNSPLHF. DNA for the CDR3: TGCAGTGCTGAAGACAGGGCGGCGGGGAATTCACCCCTCCACTTT. This chain links TRBV20-1 with TRBJ1-6; 7 bases line up with TRBD1. With V trimmed by 5 bases and J by 7 bases, 11 bases remained unmatched. Germline loops: CDR1 DFQATT, CDR2 SNEGSKA (reference sequence). The CDR3 extends over 15 amino acids.

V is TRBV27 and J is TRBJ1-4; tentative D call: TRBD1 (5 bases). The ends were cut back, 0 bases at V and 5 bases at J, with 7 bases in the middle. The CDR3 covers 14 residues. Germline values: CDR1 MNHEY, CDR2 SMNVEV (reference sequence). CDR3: CASSLSGANEKLFF. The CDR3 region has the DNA TGTGCCAGCAGTTTATCAGGGGCCAATGAAAAACTGTTTTTT.

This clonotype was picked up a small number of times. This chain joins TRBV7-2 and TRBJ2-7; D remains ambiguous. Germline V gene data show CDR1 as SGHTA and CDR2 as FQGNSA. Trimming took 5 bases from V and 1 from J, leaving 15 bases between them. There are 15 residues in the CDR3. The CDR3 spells CASSPDWDPSYEQYF. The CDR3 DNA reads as TGTGCCAGCAGCCCCGATTGGGATCCTTCCTACGAGCAGTACTTC.

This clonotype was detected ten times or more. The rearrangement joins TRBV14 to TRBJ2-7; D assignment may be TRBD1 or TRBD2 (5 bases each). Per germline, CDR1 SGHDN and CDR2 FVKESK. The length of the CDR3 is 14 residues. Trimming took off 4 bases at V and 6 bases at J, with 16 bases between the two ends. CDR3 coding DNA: TGTGCCAGCAGCCTTACTCGTCCTGGGGGCGAGCAGTACTTC. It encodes CASSLTRPGGEQYF.

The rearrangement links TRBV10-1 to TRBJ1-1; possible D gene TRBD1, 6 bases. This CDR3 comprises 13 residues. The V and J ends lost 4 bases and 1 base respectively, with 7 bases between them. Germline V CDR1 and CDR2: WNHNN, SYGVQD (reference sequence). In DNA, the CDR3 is TGCGCCAGCAGTGGACAGGCGAACACTGAAGCTTTCTTT. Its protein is CASSGQANTEAFF.

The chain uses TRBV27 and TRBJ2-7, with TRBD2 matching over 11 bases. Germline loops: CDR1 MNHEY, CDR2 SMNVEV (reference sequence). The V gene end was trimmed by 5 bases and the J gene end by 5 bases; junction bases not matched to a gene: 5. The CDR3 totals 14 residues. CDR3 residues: CASSPGLAVDEQYF. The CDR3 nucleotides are TGTGCCAGCAGTCCGGGACTAGCGGTGGACGAGCAGTACTTC.

The CDR3 spells CASSPGPSSYNEQFF. DNA of the CDR3: TGTGCCAGCAGCCCTGGGCCGAGCTCCTACAATGAGCAGTTCTTC. The genes are TRBV9 and TRBJ2-1; D is uncertain. There are 15 residues in the CDR3. Germline values: CDR1 SGDLS, CDR2 YYNGEE. Trimming pared 4 bases from V and 0 bases from J, leaving 11 bases between.

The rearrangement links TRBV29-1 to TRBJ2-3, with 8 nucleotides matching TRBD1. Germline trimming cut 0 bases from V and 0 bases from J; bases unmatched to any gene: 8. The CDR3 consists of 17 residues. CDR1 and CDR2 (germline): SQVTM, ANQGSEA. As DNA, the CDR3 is TGCAGCGTTGAAGACAGGGGGCATTCCTTGAGCACAGATACGCAGTATTTT. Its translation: CSVEDRGHSLSTDTQYF.

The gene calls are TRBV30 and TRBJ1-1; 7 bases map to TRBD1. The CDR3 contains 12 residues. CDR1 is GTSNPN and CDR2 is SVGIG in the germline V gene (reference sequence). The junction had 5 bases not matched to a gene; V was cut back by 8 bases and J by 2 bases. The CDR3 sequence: CAGDRANTEAFF. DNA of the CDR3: TGTGCCGGCGACAGGGCTAACACTGAAGCTTTCTTT.

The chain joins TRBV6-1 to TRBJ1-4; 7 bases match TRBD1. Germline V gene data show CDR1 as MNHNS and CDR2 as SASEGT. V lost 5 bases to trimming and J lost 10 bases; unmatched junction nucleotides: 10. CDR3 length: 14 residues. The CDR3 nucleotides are TGTGCCAGCAGTCAAACAGGGGCCGTAGGAAAACTGTTTTTT. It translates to CASSQTGAVGKLFF.

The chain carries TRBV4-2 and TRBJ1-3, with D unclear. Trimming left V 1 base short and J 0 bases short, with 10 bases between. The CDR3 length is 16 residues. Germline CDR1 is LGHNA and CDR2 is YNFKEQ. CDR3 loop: CASSQGRSLSGNTIYF. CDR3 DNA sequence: TGTGCCAGCAGCCAAGGTCGCAGCCTCTCTGGAAACACCATATATTTT.

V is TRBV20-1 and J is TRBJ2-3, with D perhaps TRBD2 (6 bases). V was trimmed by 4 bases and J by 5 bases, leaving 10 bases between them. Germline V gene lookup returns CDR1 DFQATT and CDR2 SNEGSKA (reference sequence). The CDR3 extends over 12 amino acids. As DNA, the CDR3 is TGCAGTGCTACCTTGGGGGGAGATACGCAGTATTTT. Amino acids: CSATLGGDTQYF.

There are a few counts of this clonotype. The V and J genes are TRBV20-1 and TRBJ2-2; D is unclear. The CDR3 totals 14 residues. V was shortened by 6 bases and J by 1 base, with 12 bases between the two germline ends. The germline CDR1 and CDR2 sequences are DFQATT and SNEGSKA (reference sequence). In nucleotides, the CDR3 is TGCAGTGCCACCCGCAAGGGGAACACCGGGGAGCTGTTTTTT. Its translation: CSATRKGNTGELFF.

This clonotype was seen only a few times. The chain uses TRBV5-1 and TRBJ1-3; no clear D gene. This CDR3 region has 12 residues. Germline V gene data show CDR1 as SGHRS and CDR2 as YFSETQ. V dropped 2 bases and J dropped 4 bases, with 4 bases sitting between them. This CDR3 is CASSLEGNTIYF. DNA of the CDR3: TGCGCCAGCAGCTTAGAGGGAAACACCATATATTTT.

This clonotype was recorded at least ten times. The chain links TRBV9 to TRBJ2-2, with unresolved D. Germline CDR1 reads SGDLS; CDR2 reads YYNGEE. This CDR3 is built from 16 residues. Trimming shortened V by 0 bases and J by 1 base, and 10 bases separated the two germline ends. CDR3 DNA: TGTGCCAGCAGCGTAGCTATGGGTCAGAACACCGGGGAGCTGTTTTTT. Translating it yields CASSVAMGQNTGELFF. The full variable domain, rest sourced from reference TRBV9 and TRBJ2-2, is DSGVTQTPKHLITATGQRVTLRCSPRSGDLSVYWYQQSLDQGLQFLIQYYNGEERAKGNILERFSAQQFPDLHSELNLSSLELGDSALYFCASSVAMGQNTGELFFGEGSRLTVL.

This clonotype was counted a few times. The DNA for the CDR3 is TGTGCCAGCAGCTTGGATTTGGAGTGGGATGGCTACACCTTC. Its protein is CASSLDLEWDGYTF. This sequence joins TRBV5-5 and TRBJ1-2; D gene ambiguous. The CDR3 runs to 14 residues. V lost 0 bases and J lost 6, with 12 bases in between. Germline CDR1 and CDR2: SGHKS and YYEKEE (reference sequence).

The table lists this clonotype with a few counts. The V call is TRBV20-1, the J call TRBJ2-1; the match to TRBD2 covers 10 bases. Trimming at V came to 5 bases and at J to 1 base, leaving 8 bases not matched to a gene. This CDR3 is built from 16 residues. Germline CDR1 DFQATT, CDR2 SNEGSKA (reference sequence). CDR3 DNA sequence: TGCAGTGCTTCAAGCGGGGGGGCCCGTTCCTACAATGAGCAGTTCTTC. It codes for CSASSGGARSYNEQFF.

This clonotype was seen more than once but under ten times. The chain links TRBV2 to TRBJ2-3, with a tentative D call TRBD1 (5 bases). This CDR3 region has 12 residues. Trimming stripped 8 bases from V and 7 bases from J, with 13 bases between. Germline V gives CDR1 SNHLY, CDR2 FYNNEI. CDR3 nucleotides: TGTGCCAGCGGGTCTGGGGCCTATACGCAGTATTTT. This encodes CASGSGAYTQYF.

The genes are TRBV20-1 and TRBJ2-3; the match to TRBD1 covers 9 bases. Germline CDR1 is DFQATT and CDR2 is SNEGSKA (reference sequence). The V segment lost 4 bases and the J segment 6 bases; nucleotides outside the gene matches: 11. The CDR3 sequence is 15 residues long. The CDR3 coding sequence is TGCAGTGCTACCTCCGGACAGGGGATTTTTGATACGCAGTATTTT. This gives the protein CSATSGQGIFDTQYF.

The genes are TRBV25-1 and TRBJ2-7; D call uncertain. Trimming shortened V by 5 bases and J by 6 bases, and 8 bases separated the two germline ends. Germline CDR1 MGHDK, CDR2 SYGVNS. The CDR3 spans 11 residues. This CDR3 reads CASSSSSEQYF. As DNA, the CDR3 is TGTGCCAGCAGTAGTTCGTCCGAGCAGTACTTC.

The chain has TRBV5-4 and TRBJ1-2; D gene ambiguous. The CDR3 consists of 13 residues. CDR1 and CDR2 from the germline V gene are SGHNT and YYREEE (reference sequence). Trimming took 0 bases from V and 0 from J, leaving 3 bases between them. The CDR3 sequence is CASSLGSNYGYTF. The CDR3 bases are TGTGCCAGCAGCTTGGGCTCTAACTATGGCTACACCTTC.

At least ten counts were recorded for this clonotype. The CDR3 DNA follows: TGTGCCAGCAACACCGGGACAGTGGCCTCTGGGGCCAACGTCCTGACTTTC. This codes for CASNTGTVASGANVLTF. The gene calls are TRBV2 and TRBJ2-6, with 7 bases identical to TRBD1. V trimming: 7 bases; J trimming: 0 bases; junction bases outside the gene matches: 9. CDR1 is SNHLY and CDR2 is FYNNEI in the germline V gene. This CDR3 region has 17 residues.

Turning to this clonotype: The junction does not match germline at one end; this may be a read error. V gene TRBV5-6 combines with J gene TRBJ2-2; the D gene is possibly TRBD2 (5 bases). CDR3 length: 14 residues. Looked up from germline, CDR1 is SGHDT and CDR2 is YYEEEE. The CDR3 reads CASSLGAYTGKLFF. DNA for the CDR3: TGTGCCAGCAGCTTGGGGGCCTACACCGGGAAGCTGTTTTTT.

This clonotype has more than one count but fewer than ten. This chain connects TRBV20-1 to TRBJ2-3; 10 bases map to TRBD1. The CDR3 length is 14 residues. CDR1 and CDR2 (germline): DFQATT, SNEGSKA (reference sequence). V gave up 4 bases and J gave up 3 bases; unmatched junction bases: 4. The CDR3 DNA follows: TGCAGTGCTAACCGGGACAGGGGAACAGATACGCAGTATTTT. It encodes CSANRDRGTDTQYF.